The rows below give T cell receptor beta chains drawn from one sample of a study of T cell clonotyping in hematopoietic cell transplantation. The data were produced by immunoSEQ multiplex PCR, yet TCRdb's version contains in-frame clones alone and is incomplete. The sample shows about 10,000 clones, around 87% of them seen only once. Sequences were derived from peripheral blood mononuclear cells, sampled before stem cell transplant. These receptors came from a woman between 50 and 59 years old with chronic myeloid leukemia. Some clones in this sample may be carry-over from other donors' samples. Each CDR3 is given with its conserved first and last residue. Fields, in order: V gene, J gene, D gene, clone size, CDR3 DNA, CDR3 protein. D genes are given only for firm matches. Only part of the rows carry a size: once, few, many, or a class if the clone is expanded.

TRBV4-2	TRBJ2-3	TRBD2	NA	TGTGCCAGCAGCCAAGATTGGGCTAGCGGGAAAGATACGCAGTATTTT	CASSQDWASGKDTQYF
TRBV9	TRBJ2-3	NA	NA	TGTGCCAGCAGCGTAGCGGGAGCGGCAGATACGCAGTATTTT	CASSVAGAADTQYF
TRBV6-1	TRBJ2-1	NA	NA	TGTGCCAGCAGTGTCGCAGGCTCCTACAATGAGCAGTTCTTC	CASSVAGSYNEQFF
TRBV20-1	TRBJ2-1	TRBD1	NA	TGCAGTGCTATTACCGGGACAGGGATGATCTTC	CSAITGTGMIF
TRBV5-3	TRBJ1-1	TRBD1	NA	TGTGCCAGAAGCTTAAACACCGGGACAGGGAACACTGAAGCTTTCTTT	CARSLNTGTGNTEAFF
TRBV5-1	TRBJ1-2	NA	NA	TGCGCCAGCAGCTTGGGGCAGATCTATGGCTACACCTTC	CASSLGQIYGYTF
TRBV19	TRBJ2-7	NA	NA	TGTGCCAGTAGTGAGGGCTTAGCCTCAACCTACGAGCAGTACTTC	CASSEGLASTYEQYF
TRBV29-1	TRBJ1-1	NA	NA	TGCAGCGTTGCTTCGACAGTGAACACTGAAGCTTTCTTT	CSVASTVNTEAFF
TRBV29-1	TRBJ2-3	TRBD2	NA	TGCAGCGTTGATGGGACTAGCGGGTTCTCGGGGACAGATACGCAGTATTTT	CSVDGTSGFSGTDTQYF
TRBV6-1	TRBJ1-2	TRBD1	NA	TGTGCCAGCAGTGAAGCGCCCCGGACAGGGAGAGGCTACACCTTC	CASSEAPRTGRGYTF
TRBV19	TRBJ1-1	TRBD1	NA	TGTGCCACTTCACGACAGGGGGGAGCTTTCTTT	CATSRQGGAFF
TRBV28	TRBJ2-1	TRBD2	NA	TGTGCCAGCAGCGCTAGCGGGAGGTGGAATGAGCAGTTCTTC	CASSASGRWNEQFF
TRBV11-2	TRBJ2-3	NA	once	TGTGCCAGCAGCTTTAATACGCAGTATTTT	CASSFNTQYF
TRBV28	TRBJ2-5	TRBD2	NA	TGTGCCAGCAGTACTACTAGCGGGAGTAGAGAGACCCAGTACTTC	CASSTTSGSRETQYF
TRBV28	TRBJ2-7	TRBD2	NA	TGTGCCAGCAGTCATTTAACTAGCGGAAACTACGAGCAGTACTTC	CASSHLTSGNYEQYF
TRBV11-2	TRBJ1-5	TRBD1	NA	TGTGCCAGCAGCTTGGGGACAGGGGTTTATCAGCCCCAGCATTTT	CASSLGTGVYQPQHF
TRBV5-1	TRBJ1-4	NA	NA	TGCGCCAGCAGCTTGGGGCAGGGTGAAAAACTGTTTTTT	CASSLGQGEKLFF
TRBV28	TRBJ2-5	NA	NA	TGTGCCAGCAGTTTCGGTCCAGGGGAGGGTTTTAGGCAAGAGACCCAGTACTTC	CASSFGPGEGFRQETQYF
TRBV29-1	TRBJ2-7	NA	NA	TGCAGCGTTGAAGTGGGGCCCGAGCAGTACTTC	CSVEVGPEQYF
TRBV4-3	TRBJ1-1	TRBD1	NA	TGCGCCAGCAGCCAGGACAGGGGACTAAACACTGAAGCTTTCTTT	CASSQDRGLNTEAFF
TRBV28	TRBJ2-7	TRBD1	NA	TGTGCCAGCAGTCCCGGACAGGGGGGTGAGCAGTACTTC	CASSPGQGGEQYF
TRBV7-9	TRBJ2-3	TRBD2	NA	TGTGCCAGCAGCTTATTGCGGCTAGCGGGAGGAGATACGCAGTATTTT	CASSLLRLAGGDTQYF
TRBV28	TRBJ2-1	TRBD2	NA	TGTGCCAGCAGTACTAGCCTGGTAATCCCCAAGCGGGAGGGCCTTTACAATGAGCAGTTCTTC	CASSTSLVIPKREGLYNEQFF
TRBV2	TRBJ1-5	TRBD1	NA	TGTGCCAGCAGCCGCAGAGGGACAGGGATTCAGCCCCAGCATTTT	CASSRRGTGIQPQHF
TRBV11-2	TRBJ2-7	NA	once	TGTGCCAGCAGACGGACCCGTGGCTCCTACGAGCAGTACTTC	CASRRTRGSYEQYF
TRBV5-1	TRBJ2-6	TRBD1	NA	TGCGCCAGCAGCTTGGGGACAGGGCGAAACCCTGGGGCCAACGTCCTGACTTTC	CASSLGTGRNPGANVLTF
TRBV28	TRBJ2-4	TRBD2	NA	TGTGCCAGCAGCTCCCGGGAGGCACACAAAAACATTCAGTACTTC	CASSSREAHKNIQYF
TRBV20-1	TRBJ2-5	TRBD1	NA	TGCAGTGGACAGGGTTTGCAGACCCAGTACTTC	CSGQGLQTQYF